The 14 T cell receptor beta chains given below trace back to one sample, sequenced in a study of blood T cell repertoires in COVID-19. Profiling relied on immunoSEQ multiplex PCR, and the TCRdb table lists in-frame clones only, not all of them. This table holds approximately 200,000 clones, about 90% found once. The sequenced sample consisted of peripheral blood. The receptors derive from a woman aged 55 to 70 with acute or convalescent COVID-19.

The chain is built from TRBV7-2 and TRBJ1-4, with D possibly being TRBD1 (5 bases). The CDR3 is 14 amino acids. V lost 5 bases and J 7 bases, leaving 14 bases between the germline ends. Germline values: CDR1 SGHTA, CDR2 FQGNSA. The CDR3 DNA is TGTGCCAGCAGCCCCTGGGGCAGCAGTGAAAAACTGTTTTTT. As protein: CASSPWGSSEKLFF.

The rearrangement links TRBV10-2 to TRBJ2-7; a weak D match, TRBD1 (6 bases). Trimming pared 4 bases from V and 3 bases from J, leaving 19 bases between. The germline V gene encodes CDR1 WSHSY and CDR2 SAAADI. The CDR3 contains 16 residues. As DNA, the CDR3 is TGCGCCAGCAGTGGAGCGTCAGGGGATCTCCTCTACGAGCAGTACTTC. Its protein is CASSGASGDLLYEQYF.

V gene TRBV7-9 combines with J gene TRBJ1-6; D is possibly TRBD1 (5 bases). Germline V gives CDR1 SEHNR, CDR2 FQNEAQ (reference sequence). V was cut by 7 bases and J by 5 bases, with 18 bases left in between. This CDR3 region has 16 residues. As DNA, the CDR3 is TGTGCCAGCATCAATAGAGCGCAGGGCGATAATTCACCCCTCCACTTT. Amino acid sequence: CASINRAQGDNSPLHF. Full variable domain (outside the CDR3, taken from reference TRBV7-9 and TRBJ1-6): DTGVSQNPRHKITKRGQNVTFRCDPISEHNRLYWYRQTLGQGPEFLTYFQNEAQLEKSRLLSDRFSAERPKGSFSTLEIQRTEQGDSAMYLCASINRAQGDNSPLHFGNGTRLTVT.

The chain employs TRBV7-8 and TRBJ1-1; D remains unclear. Germline V gives CDR1 SGHVS, CDR2 FQNEAQ. The CDR3 loop spans 14 amino acids. The V gene lost 5 bases and the J gene lost 1 base, with 11 bases spanning the gap. The CDR3 bases are TGTGCCAGCAGCCCACGGGCGGGGAACACTGAAGCTTTCTTT. Translated: CASSPRAGNTEAFF. The full variable domain, in which reference TRBV7-8 and TRBJ1-1 provide the parts outside the CDR3, is GAGVSQSPRYKVAKRGQDVALRCDPISGHVSLFWYQQALGQGPEFLTYFQNEAQLDKSGLPSDRFFAERPEGSVSTLKIQRTQQEDSAVYLCASSPRAGNTEAFFGQGTRLTVV.

The chain is built from TRBV4-1 and TRBJ2-3, with a weak D call TRBD1 (5 bases). V shed 1 base and J shed 1 base, with 12 bases lying between them. Germline CDR1 is MGHRA and CDR2 is YSYEKL. This CDR3 is 16 amino acids long. The chain's CDR3 is CASSQGKIRGTDTQYF. DNA of the CDR3: TGCGCCAGCAGCCAAGGGAAGATCAGGGGCACAGATACGCAGTATTTT.

The V gene is TRBV29-1, the J gene TRBJ1-1, with TRBD1 matching over 10 bases. This CDR3 is 13 amino acids long. CDR1 SQVTM and CDR2 ANQGSEA come from the germline V gene. V lost 5 bases, J lost 4 bases, and 4 bases stayed unmatched. CDR3 sequence reads: CSVWDRGSTEAFF. DNA for the CDR3: TGCAGCGTTTGGGACAGGGGCAGCACTGAAGCTTTCTTT.

V is TRBV9 and J is TRBJ2-5, with a possible D match to TRBD2 (6 bases). CDR3 size: 13 residues. The V and J ends lost 5 bases and 4 bases respectively, with 12 bases between them. CDR1 and CDR2 (germline): SGDLS, YYNGEE. The CDR3, as DNA: TGTGCCAGCAGAGATAGCGGATCAGAGACCCAGTACTTC. Translated, it gives CASRDSGSETQYF.

This rearrangement joins TRBV28 to TRBJ2-7; D not certain. V gave up 4 bases and J gave up 0 bases, with 7 bases separating them. This CDR3 contains 13 residues. CDR1 is MDHEN and CDR2 is SYDVKM in the germline V gene. DNA of the CDR3: TGTGCCAGCAGTTACAGTAGCTCCTACGAGCAGTACTTC. Encoded protein: CASSYSSSYEQYF. Full variable domain (outside the CDR3, taken from reference TRBV28 and TRBJ2-7): DVKVTQSSRYLVKRTGEKVFLECVQDMDHENMFWYRQDPGLGLRLIYFSYDVKMKEKGDIPEGYSVSREKKERFSLILESASTNQTSMYLCASSYSSSYEQYFGPGTRLTVT.

This clone was observed at least ten times. The V call is TRBV6-5, the J call TRBJ2-2; D may be TRBD2 (6 bases). The CDR3 is 16 amino acids. V lost 2 bases and J lost 2, with 12 bases in between. Germline loops: CDR1 MNHEY, CDR2 SVGAGI. Here the CDR3 DNA reads TGTGCCAGCAGTTACGGGGACTCTCGAAACACCGGGGAGCTGTTTTTT. It specifies CASSYGDSRNTGELFF.

The J gene is TRBJ2-2, the V gene TRBV7-9; D possibly corresponds to TRBD2 (5 bases). V gave up 1 base and J gave up 6 bases, with 6 bases separating them. The CDR3 sequence is 13 residues long. CDR1 is SEHNR, CDR2 FQNEAQ, per germline (reference sequence). CDR3 loop: CASSLGTAGELFF. CDR3 nucleotides: TGTGCCAGCAGCTTAGGGACTGCCGGGGAGCTGTTTTTT. The whole variable domain, remainder taken from reference TRBV7-9 and TRBJ2-2, is DTGVSQNPRHKITKRGQNVTFRCDPISEHNRLYWYRQTLGQGPEFLTYFQNEAQLEKSRLLSDRFSAERPKGSFSTLEIQRTEQGDSAMYLCASSLGTAGELFFGEGSRLTVL.

This clone was seen just once. This sequence joins TRBV28 and TRBJ2-7; maybe TRBD1 (5 bases). Per germline, CDR1 MDHEN and CDR2 SYDVKM. This CDR3 spans 13 amino acids. V shed 6 bases and J shed 1 base, with 10 bases lying between them. This CDR3 is CASRPQGSYEQYF. CDR3 bases: TGTGCCAGCAGGCCGCAGGGATCCTACGAGCAGTACTTC.

A single count supports this clone. This chain links TRBV6-5 with TRBJ1-2; D possibly corresponds to TRBD1 (6 bases). This CDR3 comprises 13 residues. The V end lost 6 bases, the J end lost 5 bases, and 13 bases lay between the germline ends. In germline, CDR1 is MNHEY, CDR2 SVGAGI. The CDR3 region is CASRAWQGYGYTF. The CDR3 nucleotides are TGTGCCAGCAGGGCTTGGCAGGGGTATGGCTACACCTTC.

This chain joins TRBV9 and TRBJ2-3; D possibly corresponds to TRBD2 (6 bases). The CDR3 loop spans 14 amino acids. With 3 bases removed from V and 6 bases from J, the gap between germline ends came to 14 bases. The germline CDR1 and CDR2 sequences are SGDLS and YYNGEE. The CDR3 loop is CASSAGGRQDTQYF. CDR3 DNA: TGTGCCAGCAGCGCCGGAGGGCGGCAGGATACGCAGTATTTT.

This rearrangement joins TRBV24-1 to TRBJ1-6; 12 positions agree with TRBD1. This CDR3 is built from 17 residues. Losses at the gene ends were 7 bases for V and 9 bases for J; bases not matched to a gene: 12. Germline CDR1 is KGHDR and CDR2 is SFDVKD. The CDR3 reads CATRGTGGATLSSPLHF. The DNA for the CDR3 is TGTGCCACCAGAGGGACAGGGGGCGCAACCTTGAGTTCACCCCTCCACTTT.